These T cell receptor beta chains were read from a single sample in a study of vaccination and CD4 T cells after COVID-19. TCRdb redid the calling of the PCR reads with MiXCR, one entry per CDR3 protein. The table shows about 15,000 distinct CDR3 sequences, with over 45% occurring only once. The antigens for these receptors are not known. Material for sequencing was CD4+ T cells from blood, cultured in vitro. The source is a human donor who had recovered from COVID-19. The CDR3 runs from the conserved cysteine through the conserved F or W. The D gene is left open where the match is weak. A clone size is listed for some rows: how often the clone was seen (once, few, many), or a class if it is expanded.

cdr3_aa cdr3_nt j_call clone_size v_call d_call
CASSSRGAGVVDTQYF TGTGCCAGCAGCTCCCGGGGAGCGGGAGTGGTAGATACGCAGTATTTT TRBJ2-3 few TRBV7-9 TRBD2
CASSPGTTTYGYTF TGTGCCAGCAGCCCCGGGACAACGACTTATGGCTACACCTTC TRBJ1-2 few TRBV7-3 NA
CSANLAGGKETQYF TGCAGTGCTAACCTAGCGGGGGGAAAAGAGACCCAGTACTTC TRBJ2-5 once TRBV20-1 TRBD2
CASSFYGQVNFSPLHF TGTGCCAGCAGTTTCTACGGACAGGTGAATTTTTCACCCCTCCACTTT TRBJ1-6 few TRBV27 TRBD1
CASSISFQSALGEQYF TGTGCCAGTAGTATTTCGTTCCAGTCGGCTTTGGGCGAGCAGTACTTC TRBJ2-7 NA TRBV19 NA
CASRAGQGAASQYF TGTGCCAGCAGAGCGGGACAGGGGGCAGCGTCCCAGTACTTC TRBJ2-5 once TRBV6-2/TRBV6-3 TRBD1
CASSSEGRRPNEKLFF TGTGCCAGCAGCAGCGAGGGGCGGAGGCCTAATGAAAAACTGTTTTTT TRBJ1-4 few TRBV5-5 NA
CASSRQGYEQYF TGTGCCAGCAGCAGACAGGGCTACGAGCAGTACTTC TRBJ2-7 once TRBV7-2 TRBD1
CASSSTGFSSEAFF TGTGCCAGCAGTTCGACAGGGTTTAGTTCTGAAGCTTTCTTT TRBJ1-1 NA TRBV27 TRBD1
CASSSRRQGAEAFF TGTGCCAGCAGCTCAAGGAGACAGGGGGCTGAAGCTTTCTTT TRBJ1-1 once TRBV11-2 TRBD1
CASRRGSANEQFF TGTGCCAGCAGGCGGGGGTCCGCCAATGAGCAGTTCTTC TRBJ2-1 once TRBV6-2/TRBV6-3 TRBD2
CASNKDRITGELFF TGTGCCAGCAACAAGGACAGAATAACCGGGGAGCTGTTTTTT TRBJ2-2 few TRBV7-2 NA
CASSLQRGSYNEQFF TGTGCCAGCAGCTTACAGCGGGGGTCCTACAATGAGCAGTTCTTC TRBJ2-1 NA TRBV7-6 TRBD2
CASSLSGQGYGYTF TGTGCCAGCAGTTTATCGGGGCAGGGGTACGGCTACACCTTC TRBJ1-2 NA TRBV27 NA
CSVLGVATEAFF TGCAGCGTCCTCGGAGTGGCCACTGAAGCTTTCTTT TRBJ1-1 few TRBV29-1 NA
CSAREPGLAGFEQYF TGCAGTGCTAGAGAACCGGGACTAGCGGGCTTCGAGCAGTACTTC TRBJ2-7 few TRBV20-1 TRBD2
CASSQGVPVTGNQPQHF TGTGCCAGCAGCCAAGGGGTACCTGTGACAGGAAATCAGCCCCAGCATTTT TRBJ1-5 few TRBV4-2 NA
CASLKGGGVYEKLFF TGTGCCAGCCTGAAAGGGGGGGGGGTGTATGAAAAACTGTTTTTT TRBJ1-4 NA TRBV28 NA
CSARWTGVETQYF TGCAGTGCTAGATGGACAGGGGTAGAGACCCAGTACTTC TRBJ2-5 few TRBV20-1 TRBD1
CSARRGYGQYEKLFF TGCAGTGCTAGAAGAGGGTACGGTCAATACGAAAAACTGTTTTTT TRBJ1-4 NA TRBV20-1 NA
CSATREETQYF TGCAGTGCGACGCGGGAGGAGACCCAGTACTTC TRBJ2-5 once TRBV20-1 TRBD2
CASSPQGDYGYTF TGCGCCAGCAGCCCACAGGGAGACTATGGCTACACCTTC TRBJ1-2 few TRBV5-1 NA
CASRRVGTNTGELFF TGTGCCAGCAGGAGGGTGGGGACGAACACCGGGGAGCTGTTTTTT TRBJ2-2 NA TRBV6-1 NA
CASSPFDSNQPQHF TGTGCCAGCTCACCATTTGATAGCAATCAGCCCCAGCATTTT TRBJ1-5 NA TRBV18 NA
CASGNGNIQYF TGTGCCAGCGGGAATGGAAACATTCAGTACTTC TRBJ2-4 NA TRBV28 NA
CSARDGWARPSGYEQFF TGCAGTGCTAGAGATGGGTGGGCCAGGCCCTCCGGCTATGAGCAGTTCTTC TRBJ2-1 few TRBV20-1 NA
CASSPLAGNTIYF TGTGCCAGCAGCCCCCTCGCTGGAAACACCATATATTTT TRBJ1-3 once TRBV7-2 NA
CASSSDDSNYGYTF TGCGCCAGCAGCTCGGATGACAGTAACTATGGCTACACCTTC TRBJ1-2 NA TRBV5-1 NA
CSASLPGQSATYEQYF TGCAGTGCTAGCCTCCCCGGACAAAGCGCGACCTACGAGCAGTACTTC TRBJ2-7 few TRBV20-1 NA